This T cell receptor (beta chain) was retrieved from a study of graft-versus-host responses after intestinal transplantation. Study-level information: Anti-thymocyte globulin induction, then tacrolimus and steroids for two to four years, went to all recipients.

The protocol was immunoSEQ multiplex PCR, while the TCRdb copy is restricted to in-frame clones and leaves out a portion. The sample holds 35,000 to 40,000 clones, around 87% seen once. Germline CDR1 is SGDLS and CDR2 is YYNGEE. V lost 1 base, J lost 10 bases, and 12 bases stayed unmatched. This CDR3 has 17 residues. Processing of graft tissue released intraepithelial and lamina propria lymphocytes. This TCR derives from a human patient who received an intestinal transplant, so some T cells may come from the graft donor. Sequencing used ileum tissue, obtained roughly 200 days after intestinal transplant. J is TRBJ2-1 and V is TRBV9, with 12 bases that match TRBD1. This chain's CDR3 is CASSVFWDRGPIEEQFF. The DNA for the CDR3 is TGTGCCAGCAGCGTATTTTGGGACAGGGGGCCGATAGAGGAGCAGTTCTTC.